The present T cell receptor beta chain was sequenced within a study of vaccination effects on CD4 cells after COVID-19. Notes on the study in general: Early timepoints after infection were absent, and convalescent patients were few in the study.

Ahead of sequencing, the ViraFEST assay grew antigen-specific CD4+ T cells using viral peptide pools. The authors isolated CD4+ T cells after around 11 days of culture. Participants got two doses of BNT162b2 or mRNA-1273 vaccine. No vaccinee had earlier SARS-CoV-2 infection, and nucleocapsid antibodies were negative. IL-2 medium was substituted for half the medium on days 3 and 7. Produced via immunoSEQ multiplex PCR; TCRdb's table is partial and in-frame only. The sample lists more than 11,000 clones, over 60% seen once, with 9% to 10% in the top ten. This clone was seen once. Its matching antigen is unknown. Germline V CDR1 and CDR2: KGHSH, LQKENI. This CDR3 is 12 amino acids long. With 1 base removed from V and 6 bases from J, the gap between germline ends came to 5 bases.

The origin of this receptor is a human donor who received a COVID-19 vaccine. The chain employs TRBV18 and TRBJ2-3, with no clear D. The source was CD4+ T cells from PBMCs cultured with SARS-CoV-2 spike peptides, collected after COVID-19 vaccination. CDR3 sequence: CASSPRSDTQYF. The CDR3 coding sequence is TGTGCCAGCTCACCACGGTCCGATACGCAGTATTTT. The full variable domain, its missing parts supplied by reference TRBV18 and TRBJ2-3, is NAGVMQNPRHLVRRRGQEARLRCSPMKGHSHVYWYRQLPEEGLKFMVYLQKENIIDESGMPKERFSAEFPKEGPSILRIQQVVRGDSAAYFCASSPRSDTQYFGPGTRLTVL.